The 29 T cell receptor beta chains presented below share a single source sample, sequenced in a study of identical twins. TCRdb independently ran MiXCR on the 5' RACE reads; one entry per CDR3 protein. The sample lists some 460,000 distinct CDR3 sequences; approximately 15% were seen once. The same specimen was also included in a second study, on yellow fever vaccine responses in identical twins.

The sequenced sample was CD4+ T cells sorted from blood. The receptors stem from a woman aged 18-29 years in good health.

This clonotype was found many times. The chain recombines TRBV6-6 with TRBJ1-4; a possible D gene is TRBD1 (5 bases). The CDR3 spans 11 residues. Germline CDR1 is MNHNY and CDR2 is SVGAGI (reference sequence). Trimming shortened V by 10 bases and J by 5 bases, and 8 bases separated the two germline ends. In DNA, the CDR3 is TGTGCCACATACAGGAATGAAAAACTGTTTTTT. Translated: CATYRNEKLFF.

This clonotype was counted ten times or more. The gene calls are TRBV9 and TRBJ2-7; D is unresolved. V gave up 0 bases and J gave up 3 bases, with 10 bases separating them. Germline V gene lookup returns CDR1 SGDLS and CDR2 YYNGEE. The CDR3 runs to 14 residues. CDR3 amino acids: CASSVGANNYEQYF. The DNA of the CDR3 is TGTGCCAGCAGCGTAGGAGCGAACAACTACGAGCAGTACTTC.

This clonotype was seen only a few times. The J gene is TRBJ2-7, the V gene TRBV27, with 13 nucleotides matching TRBD2. Germline assignment: CDR1 MNHEY and CDR2 SMNVEV (reference sequence). J lost 6 bases, V lost 2 bases, and 16 bases had no gene match. The CDR3 has 19 residues. CDR3 in amino acids: CASSLKGLAGFAMAREQYF. The DNA for the CDR3 is TGTGCCAGCAGTTTAAAGGGACTAGCGGGATTTGCAATGGCTCGCGAGCAGTACTTC.

This clonotype was counted a few times. The chain links TRBV10-3 to TRBJ2-5; a possible D gene is TRBD1 (6 bases). The V and J ends lost 2 bases and 2 bases respectively, with 9 bases between them. The CDR3 consists of 14 residues. The germline CDR1 and CDR2 sequences are ENHRY and SYGVKD. CDR3 loop: CAISEGQKQETQYF. The CDR3, as DNA: TGTGCCATCAGTGAGGGACAGAAACAAGAGACCCAGTACTTC.

This clonotype was observed at least ten times. The V gene is TRBV7-3, the J gene TRBJ2-2, with D maybe TRBD1 (5 bases). The CDR3 length is 13 residues. Germline V gives CDR1 SGHTA, CDR2 FQGTGA. The V gene lost 8 bases and the J gene lost 1 base, with 8 bases spanning the gap. The CDR3 bases are TGTGCCAGCTCTACAGGGAACACCGGGGAGCTGTTTTTT. Encoded protein: CASSTGNTGELFF.

The chain carries TRBV11-3 and TRBJ2-2; 7 nucleotides agree with TRBD1. Germline loops: CDR1 SGHNT, CDR2 YENEEA. The CDR3 spans 16 residues. V shed 8 bases and J 0 bases; nucleotides not matched to a gene: 9. Here the CDR3 DNA reads TGTGCCAGCGCCGTATCCGGGACAGCGAACACCGGGGAGCTGTTTTTT. Translating gives CASAVSGTANTGELFF.

This clonotype was counted between two and nine times. The chain combines TRBV20-1 with TRBJ2-5; 7 positions match TRBD1. Germline V lookup: CDR1 DFQATT, CDR2 SNEGSKA (reference sequence). This CDR3 contains 14 residues. The J segment lost 11 bases and the V segment lost 1 base, leaving 13 bases of the junction unmatched. The CDR3 DNA reads as TGCAGTGCTAGAGGACGGGACAGTCCCAATCCTCAGTACTTC. Protein sequence: CSARGRDSPNPQYF.

This clonotype was seen a few times. The J gene is TRBJ2-1, the V gene TRBV4-2, with 12 nucleotides matching TRBD2. The CDR3 spans 16 residues. CDR1 and CDR2 (germline): LGHNA, YNFKEQ. Trimming at V came to 1 base and at J to 4 bases, leaving 2 bases not matched to a gene. The CDR3 DNA is TGTGCCAGCAGCCAAGCCGGGACTAGCGGGTACAATGAGCAGTTCTTC. The encoded protein is CASSQAGTSGYNEQFF.

At least ten counts were recorded for this clonotype. The chain employs TRBV25-1 and TRBJ2-3; either TRBD1 or TRBD2 may supply D (5 bases each). Trimming pared 1 base from V and 1 base from J, leaving 9 bases between. Germline CDR1 MGHDK, CDR2 SYGVNS. This CDR3 is 15 amino acids long. The CDR3 DNA reads TGTGCCAGCAGTGAATGGGAGACAGGCACAGATACGCAGTATTTT. It translates to CASSEWETGTDTQYF. The full variable domain, in which reference TRBV25-1 and TRBJ2-3 provide the parts outside the CDR3, is EADIYQTPRYLVIGTGKKITLECSQTMGHDKMYWYQQDPGMELHLIHYSYGVNSTEKGDLSSESTVSRIRTEHFPLTLESARPSHTSQYLCASSEWETGTDTQYFGPGTRLTVL.

The J gene is TRBJ2-7, the V gene TRBV5-1; D gene unclear. V was clipped by 4 bases and J by 5 bases, with 19 bases between them. Germline lookup yields CDR1 SGHRS and CDR2 YFSETQ. The length of the CDR3 is 15 residues. The CDR3 sequence is CASSKTAAYANEQYF. In DNA, the CDR3 is TGCGCCAGCAGCAAAACAGCTGCGTACGCAAACGAGCAGTACTTC.

The rearrangement links TRBV5-1 to TRBJ2-7, with TRBD1 matching 9 bases. V lost 4 bases, J lost 3 bases, and 5 bases stayed unmatched. The germline V gene has CDR1 SGHRS and CDR2 YFSETQ. The CDR3 has 14 residues. The CDR3 reads CASSRTGDFYEQYF. CDR3 DNA: TGCGCCAGCAGCCGGACAGGGGATTTCTACGAGCAGTACTTC.

The rearrangement joins TRBV20-1 to TRBJ2-1; weak D call: TRBD2 (6 bases). The germline CDR1 and CDR2 sequences are DFQATT and SNEGSKA (reference sequence). V gave up 1 base and J gave up 0 bases, with 7 bases separating them. The CDR3 length is 14 residues. The CDR3 DNA sequence: TGCAGTGCTAGAGCGGGGGACTCCTACAATGAGCAGTTCTTC. This translates into CSARAGDSYNEQFF.

The CDR3 reads CASSSGTGTEQYF. In nucleotides, the CDR3 is TGTGCCAGCAGCTCCGGGACAGGGACCGAGCAGTACTTC. This sequence joins TRBV6-1 and TRBJ2-7, with TRBD1 matching over 9 bases. Germline V gives CDR1 MNHNS, CDR2 SASEGT. Trimming took 6 bases from V and 6 from J; bases not matched to a gene: 6. The CDR3 has 13 residues.

This clonotype was counted many times. The chain joins TRBV15 to TRBJ1-4; D not certain. This CDR3 region has 14 residues. The ends were cut back, 1 base at V and 7 bases at J, with 10 bases in the middle. Germline V gene lookup returns CDR1 LNHNV and CDR2 YYDKDF (reference sequence). The CDR3 DNA sequence: TGTGCCACCAGCAGAGGTGATCTAACTGAAAAACTGTTTTTT. Translation: CATSRGDLTEKLFF.

Turning to this clonotype: At one end, the junction sequence differs from germline, possibly due to a read error. V and J are TRBV3-1 and TRBJ2-5, with 9 bases lining up with TRBD2. The length of the CDR3 is 17 residues. Germline lookup yields CDR1 LGHDT and CDR2 YNNKEL (reference sequence). The CDR3 sequence is CASSQVRGSGSSESQYF. The CDR3 nucleotides are TGTGCCAGCAGCCAAGTACGTGGTAGCGGGAGTTCAGAGTCCCAGTACTTC.

Here the CDR3 DNA reads TGTGCCAGCAGTTTAGGCGTCGGGGACAGGGATTTATATACGCAGTATTTT. This encodes CASSLGVGDRDLYTQYF. The V and J genes are TRBV12-3 or TRBV12-4 and TRBJ2-3, with 9 bases identical to TRBD1. The CDR3 totals 17 residues. V gave up 1 base and J gave up 7 bases; unmatched junction bases: 12.

V is TRBV12-3 or TRBV12-4 and J is TRBJ1-5, with 7 bases fitting TRBD1. The J segment lost 6 bases and the V segment lost 2 bases, leaving 19 bases of the junction unmatched. The CDR3 runs to 19 residues. The CDR3 DNA follows: TGTGCCAGCAGTTTATGGATTATGGGACAGAGGCAACTGAGTCAGCCCCAGCATTTT. Translation: CASSLWIMGQRQLSQPQHF.

This clonotype was picked up a small number of times. The rearrangement links TRBV12-3 or TRBV12-4 to TRBJ2-1; 8 nucleotides line up with TRBD1. V was clipped by 6 bases and J by 6 bases; unmatched bases: 16. This CDR3 is 17 amino acids long. This chain's CDR3 is CASSYPDGQGMVNEQFF. The CDR3 nucleotides are TGTGCCAGCAGCTACCCCGACGGACAGGGAATGGTCAATGAGCAGTTCTTC.

The chain couples TRBV29-1 to TRBJ2-3; TRBD2 might be the D (7 bases). The CDR3 length is 13 residues. Per germline, CDR1 SQVTM and CDR2 ANQGSEA. Trimming pared 4 bases from V and 6 bases from J, leaving 14 bases between. The CDR3 DNA is TGCAGCGTTGTGCTCGGGGGGCGGGATACGCAGTATTTT. This codes for CSVVLGGRDTQYF.

The chain is built from TRBV5-1 and TRBJ2-7; 9 bases agree with TRBD2. The V segment lost 0 bases and the J segment 5 bases; nucleotides outside the gene matches: 12. The CDR3 totals 17 residues. Germline V gives CDR1 SGHRS, CDR2 YFSETQ. The chain's CDR3 is CASSLVFGGRGLDEQYF. The CDR3, as DNA: TGCGCCAGCAGCTTGGTATTCGGCGGGAGGGGTCTTGACGAGCAGTACTTC.

The sample holds a few counts of this clonotype. This chain uses TRBV21-1 with TRBJ1-1; the table names TRBD1, a call not compared with the DNA. TRBV21-1 is a pseudogene locus. The CDR3 loop spans 15 amino acids. This CDR3 reads CASSDEQGRDTEAFF. DNA for the CDR3: TGTGCCAGCAGCGACGAACAGGGACGGGACACTGAAGCTTTCTTT.

The rearrangement joins TRBV15 to TRBJ2-7; D is uncertain. The CDR3 has 13 residues. Trimming removed 0 bases from V and 6 bases from J, with 9 bases in between. Germline V gene data show CDR1 as LNHNV and CDR2 as YYDKDF (reference sequence). DNA of the CDR3: TGTGCCACCAGCAGAGATCAATTTTCCGAGCAGTACTTC. Amino acid sequence: CATSRDQFSEQYF.

This clonotype has at least ten counts. This chain links TRBV12-3 or TRBV12-4 with TRBJ2-3; TRBD2 agrees at 8 bases. The CDR3 spans 19 residues. V was clipped by 1 base and J by 2 bases; unmatched bases: 14. CDR3 nucleotide sequence: TGTGCCAGCAGTTTAGGATTCGAGCGGGGGAAGCATTTCACAGATACGCAGTATTTT. Its protein product is CASSLGFERGKHFTDTQYF.

This clonotype was observed at least ten times. The rearrangement links TRBV20-1 to TRBJ2-7; D possibly corresponds to TRBD2 (6 bases). This CDR3 spans 15 amino acids. The V gene lost 1 base and the J gene lost 1 base, with 14 bases spanning the gap. The germline V gene has CDR1 DFQATT and CDR2 SNEGSKA (reference sequence). This CDR3 is CSARVGSGLSYEQYF. The CDR3 region has the DNA TGCAGTGCTAGAGTAGGTAGCGGCCTTTCCTACGAGCAGTACTTC.

This clonotype has more than one count but fewer than ten. The J gene is TRBJ2-2, the V gene TRBV3-1; D call uncertain. Trimming stripped 5 bases from V and 3 bases from J, with 7 bases between. The CDR3 runs to 13 residues. Germline assignment: CDR1 LGHDT and CDR2 YNNKEL (reference sequence). CDR3 coding DNA: TGTGCCAGCAGCTCCCGGGACACCGGGGAGCTGTTTTTT. Residues: CASSSRDTGELFF.

This sequence joins TRBV28 and TRBJ2-2; TRBD2 agrees at 7 bases. The V and J ends lost 3 bases and 7 bases, in that order; junction bases with no gene match: 11. Germline CDR1 is MDHEN and CDR2 is SYDVKM. CDR3 length: 16 amino acids. The chain's CDR3 is CASSLSGKARGGELFF. The CDR3 bases are TGTGCCAGCAGTTTGAGCGGGAAGGCCCGCGGCGGGGAGCTGTTTTTT.

V gene TRBV4-3 combines with J gene TRBJ2-4; TRBD2 is a possible D gene (5 bases). The CDR3 has 13 amino acids. V lost 1 base and J lost 5, with 6 bases in between. The V gene's germline CDR1 is LGHNA and CDR2 YSLEER. In DNA, the CDR3 is TGCGCCAGCAGCCAAGCCGGGGAAAACATTCAGTACTTC. Its translation: CASSQAGENIQYF.

Many counts were recorded for this clonotype. The chain uses TRBV12-3 or TRBV12-4 and TRBJ2-6; 9 bases agree with TRBD1. The CDR3 contains 16 residues. Trimming removed 6 bases from V and 0 bases from J; junction bases left unmatched: 3. The DNA for the CDR3 is TGTGCCAGCAGCTCGGGACAGGGCTCTGGGGCCAACGTCCTGACTTTC. Residues: CASSSGQGSGANVLTF.

The V and J genes are TRBV2 and TRBJ2-1, with D possibly matching TRBD1 (6 bases). V gave up 6 bases and J gave up 11 bases, with 11 bases separating them. From germline, CDR1 is SNHLY and CDR2 FYNNEI. This CDR3 has 11 amino acids. CDR3 amino acids: CASRETGQQFF. CDR3 sequence (DNA): TGTGCCAGCAGAGAGACAGGTCAGCAGTTCTTC. Using reference TRBV2 and TRBJ2-1 for the parts outside the CDR3, the full variable domain is EPEVTQTPSHQVTQMGQEVILRCVPISNHLYFYWYRQILGQKVEFLVSFYNNEISEKSEIFDDQFSVERPDGSNFTLKIRSTKLEDSAMYFCASRETGQQFFGPGTRLTVL.